These 14 T cell receptor beta chains were sequenced from one sample in a study of shared clonotypes between healthy human individuals. CD8 cells regarded as naive lacked CD45RO, were positively chosen for CCR7, and omitted terminally differentiated effector memory CD45RA+ cells. Here immunoSEQ multiplex PCR was the method, and the copy in TCRdb shows in-frame clones only, minus some. The sample contains roughly 1,800,000 clones, approximately 95% of which appear only once. Specimen: naive CD8+ T cells sorted from blood. These receptors all come from a man aged 18 to 29 in good health.

The chain couples TRBV9 to TRBJ2-3; D uncertain. The CDR3 is made up of 14 amino acids. Germline V gene lookup returns CDR1 SGDLS and CDR2 YYNGEE. V lost 0 bases, J lost 4 bases, and 9 bases lay in between. CDR3 loop: CASSVEGNADTQYF. CDR3 nucleotides: TGTGCCAGCAGCGTAGAAGGGAATGCAGATACGCAGTATTTT.

The CDR3 bases are TGTGCCAGCAGTCAAGGGGATAACAATCAGCCCCAGCATTTT. Protein: CASSQGDNNQPQHF. The rearrangement uses TRBV27 and TRBJ1-5; tentatively, D is TRBD1 (5 bases). Trimming stripped 5 bases from V and 3 bases from J, with 11 bases between. CDR1 and CDR2 (germline): MNHEY, SMNVEV (reference sequence). CDR3 length: 14 residues.

The chain has TRBV2 and TRBJ2-5; D is ambiguous. CDR3 length: 13 residues. Germline V lookup: CDR1 SNHLY, CDR2 FYNNEI. The V end lost 0 bases, the J end lost 6 bases, and 8 bases lay between the germline ends. CDR3 nucleotide sequence: TGTGCCAGCAGTGAAGCTGGTAGACAGACCCAGTACTTC. Encoded protein: CASSEAGRQTQYF.

This clone was recorded a few times. The V call is TRBV7-2, the J call TRBJ1-2; D is unresolved. CDR1 and CDR2 from the germline V gene are SGHTA and FQGNSA. Trimming cost V 0 bases and J 4 bases, with 15 bases left between them. The CDR3 spans 16 residues. CDR3 residues: CASSLASVAGIYGYTF. The DNA of the CDR3 is TGTGCCAGCAGCTTAGCCTCCGTGGCGGGGATCTATGGCTACACCTTC. The whole variable domain, remainder taken from reference TRBV7-2 and TRBJ1-2, is GAGVSQSPSNKVTEKGKDVELRCDPISGHTALYWYRQSLGQGLEFLIYFQGNSAPDKSGLPSDRFSAERTGGSVSTLTIQRTQQEDSAVYLCASSLASVAGIYGYTFGSGTRLTVV.

The chain joins TRBV7-9 to TRBJ2-6; D is undetermined. Germline-derived CDR1 and CDR2 are SEHNR and FQNEAQ (reference sequence). V gave up 5 bases and J gave up 6 bases, with 17 bases separating them. The CDR3 runs to 16 residues. The CDR3 sequence is CASSPVWVAVANVLTF. The CDR3 DNA sequence: TGTGCCAGCAGCCCAGTGTGGGTCGCGGTGGCCAACGTCCTGACTTTC.

The chain links TRBV30 to TRBJ1-1; weak D call: TRBD1 (5 bases). Germline V lookup: CDR1 GTSNPN, CDR2 SVGIG (reference sequence). There are 16 residues in the CDR3. The V gene lost 0 bases and the J gene lost 0 bases, with 14 bases spanning the gap. CDR3 protein: CAWSVGGSHMNTEAFF. As DNA, the CDR3 is TGTGCCTGGAGTGTTGGGGGGTCCCACATGAACACTGAAGCTTTCTTT.

This clone was counted between two and nine times. The V call is TRBV10-2, the J call TRBJ1-2, with a weak D call TRBD1 (6 bases). The V gene's germline CDR1 is WSHSY and CDR2 SAAADI. CDR3 length: 13 residues. V dropped 5 bases and J dropped 2 bases, with 9 bases sitting between them. In DNA, the CDR3 is TGCGCCAGCAGTAGACAGGAGAACTATGGCTACACCTTC. Its translation: CASSRQENYGYTF.

The genes are TRBV27 and TRBJ1-4, with TRBD1 identical over 9 bases. This CDR3 comprises 14 residues. CDR1 MNHEY and CDR2 SMNVEV come from the germline V gene (reference sequence). V shed 5 bases, J shed 8 bases, and the junction held 6 bases outside the gene matches. CDR3 sequence reads: CASSTGTGIEKLFF. In DNA form, the CDR3 reads TGTGCCAGCAGTACCGGGACAGGGATCGAAAAACTGTTTTTT.

This clone has more than one count but fewer than ten. The V call is TRBV15, the J call TRBJ1-6; D unresolved. Looked up from germline, CDR1 is LNHNV and CDR2 is YYDKDF (reference sequence). This CDR3 comprises 13 residues. V gave up 1 base and J gave up 12 bases, with 10 bases separating them. The chain's CDR3 is CATSRGVHQPLHF. The CDR3 nucleotides are TGTGCCACCAGCAGAGGGGTCCACCAACCCCTCCACTTT.

This chain joins TRBV19 and TRBJ2-1; a possible D gene is TRBD2 (5 bases). The V end lost 4 bases, the J end lost 1 base, and 14 bases lay between the germline ends. CDR1 and CDR2 (germline): LNHDA, SQIVND (reference sequence). CDR3 size: 16 residues. The CDR3 loop is CASSRDLAGSYNEQFF. The CDR3 coding sequence is TGTGCCAGTAGTAGGGATCTAGCTGGATCCTACAATGAGCAGTTCTTC.

This clone occurred once. The chain joins TRBV4-3 to TRBJ1-2, with no clear D. The germline V gene encodes CDR1 LGHNA and CDR2 YSLEER. The CDR3 contains 16 residues. Trimming left V 0 bases short and J 4 bases short, with 15 bases between. Here the CDR3 DNA reads TGCGCCAGCAGCCAAGATCGACCCGCGGATCTCTATGGCTACACCTTC. It yields the protein CASSQDRPADLYGYTF.

Comment on this clone: Within the sample, other DNA sequences also encode this same CDR3. This chain uses TRBV30 with TRBJ2-3; a possible D gene is TRBD2 (6 bases). Germline V lookup: CDR1 GTSNPN, CDR2 SVGIG (reference sequence). Trimming cost V 2 bases and J 0 bases, with 9 bases left between them. The CDR3 runs to 14 residues. CDR3 sequence (DNA): TGTGCCTGGAGTCTAGCGTCTAGCACAGATACGCAGTATTTT. It translates to CAWSLASSTDTQYF.

Comment on this clone: Other DNA sequences in this sample translate to the same CDR3. This chain links TRBV6-1 with TRBJ1-1; a weak D match, TRBD1 (5 bases). The CDR3 spans 12 residues. V lost 5 bases to trimming and J lost 10 bases, with 14 bases between them. Germline V gene data show CDR1 as MNHNS and CDR2 as SASEGT. The CDR3 coding sequence is TGTGCCAGCAGTTCGGACGGGGCTTCAGCTTTCTTT. Protein: CASSSDGASAFF.

This chain joins TRBV6-1 and TRBJ1-2; the D is unclear. The germline V and J ends were trimmed by 11 bases and 6 bases, with 16 bases remaining between them. Germline V CDR1 and CDR2: MNHNS, SASEGT. This CDR3 has 12 residues. This CDR3 is CAGRALGNGYTF. For the CDR3, the DNA is TGTGCCGGAAGAGCCCTTGGGAATGGCTACACCTTC.